This T cell receptor beta chain was recorded in a study of Graves' ophthalmopathy and Graves' hyperthyroidism. The authors amplified TCR beta CDR3 regions, and they did so from RNA transcripts for repertoire sequencing. An opening RT-PCR round employed HTBI primers and preceded a second-round multiplex PCR. TCRdb re-called the multiplex PCR reads with MiXCR, one entry per CDR3 protein. The data hold 150,000 or so distinct CDR3 sequences, with over 35% observed a single time. CDR1 is KGHDR, CDR2 SFDVKD, per germline. The CDR3 is 13 residues long. Trimming took off 7 bases at V and 7 bases at J, with 13 bases between the two ends.

The source of this sequence is a woman in her forties with Graves' ophthalmopathy. The chain links TRBV24-1 to TRBJ1-5; tentatively, D is TRBD1 (6 bases). Sample: peripheral blood. The CDR3 DNA reads TGTGCCACCAGGCCGCGGGGGGCCCAGCCCCAGCATTTT. Encoded protein: CATRPRGAQPQHF.